These 6 T cell receptor beta chains were sequenced from one sample in a study of response to subunit inactivated influenza vaccine. In TCRdb, the RT-PCR reads were re-called with MiXCR into one record per CDR3 protein. The table lists approximately 290,000 distinct CDR3 sequences, approximately 23% of them singletons. The specimen comprised PBMCs from blood, sampled approximately 20 months after vaccination. The receptors come from a man between 50 and 70 years old who received an inactivated influenza vaccine.

This clonotype was observed many times. For the CDR3, the DNA is TGTGCCAGTAGTATACCTGACAGGTTCCCTAGCAATCAGCCCCAGCATTTT. Its protein product is CASSIPDRFPSNQPQHF. The chain is built from TRBV19 and TRBJ1-5, with a tentative D call TRBD1 (6 bases). Trimming shortened V by 2 bases and J by 0 bases, and 14 bases separated the two germline ends. From germline, CDR1 is LNHDA and CDR2 SQIVND (reference sequence). The CDR3 length is 17 residues.

This chain joins TRBV10-3 and TRBJ2-1, with D perhaps TRBD1 or TRBD2 (5 bases each). Germline V gene lookup returns CDR1 ENHRY and CDR2 SYGVKD. Trimming cost V 4 bases and J 5 bases, with 21 bases left between them. CDR3 length: 17 residues. CDR3 coding DNA: TGTGCCATCAGTGTAAATAGTAGAGGGATAGGGGACAATGAGCAGTTCTTC. Protein sequence: CAISVNSRGIGDNEQFF.

The chain uses TRBV4-3 and TRBJ2-1; D possibly corresponds to TRBD1 (7 bases). Germline V CDR1 and CDR2: LGHNA, YSLEER. The CDR3 is 15 residues long. V shed 1 base and J shed 8 bases, with 15 bases lying between them. CDR3 coding DNA: TGCGCCAGCAGCCAAGGACAGGGAGGACAATATGAGCAGTTCTTC. Translated: CASSQGQGGQYEQFF.

The genes are TRBV3-1 and TRBJ2-1; D is tentatively TRBD1 or TRBD2 (5 bases each). This CDR3 contains 13 residues. Trimming took off 6 bases at V and 8 bases at J, with 14 bases between the two ends. The germline gives CDR1 LGHDT, CDR2 YNNKEL (reference sequence). Here the CDR3 DNA reads TGTGCCAGCAGTCGCCCGGGGACCGATGAGCAGTTCTTC. Its protein product is CASSRPGTDEQFF.

CDR3 sequence: CASSQVAGGHPTTDTQYF. The DNA of the CDR3 is TGTGCCAGCAGCCAAGTAGCGGGAGGCCACCCGACCACAGATACGCAGTATTTT. The chain joins TRBV14 to TRBJ2-3, with TRBD2 matching 10 bases. Germline trimming cut 1 base from V and 2 bases from J; bases unmatched to any gene: 9. CDR1 is SGHDN, CDR2 FVKESK, per germline. The CDR3 has 18 amino acids. The variable domain in full, with the rest retrieved from reference TRBV14 and TRBJ2-3, is EAGVTQFPSHSVIEKGQTVTLRCDPISGHDNLYWYRRVMGKEIKFLLHFVKESKQDESGMPNNRFLAERTGGTYSTLKVQPAELEDSGVYFCASSQVAGGHPTTDTQYFGPGTRLTVL.

This rearrangement joins TRBV6-2 or TRBV6-3 to TRBJ1-2; D uncertain. Per germline, CDR1 MNHEY and CDR2 SVGEGT. The CDR3 is made up of 12 amino acids. V lost 4 bases and J 4 bases, leaving 7 bases between the germline ends. The CDR3 region is CASSWTRYGYTF. The CDR3 bases are TGTGCCAGCAGTTGGACCCGCTATGGCTACACCTTC.